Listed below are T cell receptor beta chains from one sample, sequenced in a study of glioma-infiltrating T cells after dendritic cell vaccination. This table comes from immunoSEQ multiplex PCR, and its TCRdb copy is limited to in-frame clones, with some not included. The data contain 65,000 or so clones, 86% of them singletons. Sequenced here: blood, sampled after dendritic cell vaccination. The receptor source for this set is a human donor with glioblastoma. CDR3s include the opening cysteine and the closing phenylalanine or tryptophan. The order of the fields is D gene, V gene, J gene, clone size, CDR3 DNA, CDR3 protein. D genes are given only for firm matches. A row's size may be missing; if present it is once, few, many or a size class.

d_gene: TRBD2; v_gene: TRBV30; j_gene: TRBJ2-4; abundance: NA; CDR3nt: TGTGCCTGGAGCAAGACTAGCGGGGGGGCATGGGACATTCAGTACTTC; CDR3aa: CAWSKTSGGAWDIQYF
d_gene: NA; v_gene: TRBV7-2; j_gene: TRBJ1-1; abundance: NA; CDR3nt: TGTGCCAGCAGCCCCCCCATGAACACTGAAGCTTTCTTT; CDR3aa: CASSPPMNTEAFF
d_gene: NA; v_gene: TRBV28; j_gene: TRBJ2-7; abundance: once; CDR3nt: TGTGCCAGCAGCCCGATCGAGCGAACCTACGAGCAGTACTTC; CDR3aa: CASSPIERTYEQYF
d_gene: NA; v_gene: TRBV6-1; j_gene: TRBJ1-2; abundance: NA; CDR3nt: TGTGCCAGCAGCCCGAACTACAGGAACTGTGGCTACACCTTC; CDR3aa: CASSPNYRNCGYTF
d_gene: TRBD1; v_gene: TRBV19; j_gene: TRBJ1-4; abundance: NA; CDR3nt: TGTGCCAGTAGTATACAGGGGGTCGAAAAACTGTTTTTT; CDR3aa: CASSIQGVEKLFF
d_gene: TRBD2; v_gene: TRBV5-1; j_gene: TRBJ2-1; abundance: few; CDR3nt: TGCGCCAGCAGCTTGGTTTTAGCGGGAAGCAACAATGAGCAGTTCTTC; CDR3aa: CASSLVLAGSNNEQFF
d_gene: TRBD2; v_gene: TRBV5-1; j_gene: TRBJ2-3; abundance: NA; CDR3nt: TGCGCCAGCAGCTTGGTGACTAGCAGCGCCAGTTGGGAGCAGTATTTT; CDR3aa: CASSLVTSSASWEQYF
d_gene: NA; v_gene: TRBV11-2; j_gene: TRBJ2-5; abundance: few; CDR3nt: TGTGCCAGCAGCTTAGCTCAAGAGACCCAGTACTTC; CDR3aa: CASSLAQETQYF
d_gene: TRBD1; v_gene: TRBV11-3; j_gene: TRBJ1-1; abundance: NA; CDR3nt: TGTGCCAGCAGCTTAATACAGGGGACTGAAGCTTTCTTT; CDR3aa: CASSLIQGTEAFF
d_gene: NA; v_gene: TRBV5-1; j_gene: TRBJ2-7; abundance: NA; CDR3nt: TGCGCCAGCTCAAGGGGGGGCTCCTACGAGCAGTACTTC; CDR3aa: CASSRGGSYEQYF
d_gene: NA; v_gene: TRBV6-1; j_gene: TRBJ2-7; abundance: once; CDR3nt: TGTGCCAGCAGTGTGTCATCCTACGAGCAGTACTTC; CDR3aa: CASSVSSYEQYF
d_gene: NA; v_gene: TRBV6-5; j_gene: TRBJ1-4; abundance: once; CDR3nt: TGTGCCAGCAGTCTCAGGGGTAATGAAAAACTGTTTTTT; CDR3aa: CASSLRGNEKLFF
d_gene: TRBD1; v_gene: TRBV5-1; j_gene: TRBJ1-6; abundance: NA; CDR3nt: TGCGCCAGCAGCTTGGATGCAGGGGGCGAGTCACCCCTCCACTTT; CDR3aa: CASSLDAGGESPLHF
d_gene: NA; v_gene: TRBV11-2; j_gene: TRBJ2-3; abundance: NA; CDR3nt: TGTGCCAGCAGCCTCAGGGGTAGCACAGATACGCAGTATTTT; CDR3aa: CASSLRGSTDTQYF
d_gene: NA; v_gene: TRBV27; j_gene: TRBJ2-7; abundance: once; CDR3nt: TGTGCCAGCAGTTTAAGCTTGGCGGGATTGGGCTACGAGCAGTACTTC; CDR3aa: CASSLSLAGLGYEQYF
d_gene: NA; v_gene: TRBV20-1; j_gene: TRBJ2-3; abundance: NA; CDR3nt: TGCAGTGCCACGGGGGATACGCAGTATTTT; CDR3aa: CSATGDTQYF
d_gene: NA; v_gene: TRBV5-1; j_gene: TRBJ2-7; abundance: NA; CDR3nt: TGCGCCAGCAGCTTGGGGGGGAGGAACTACGAGCAGTACTTC; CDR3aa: CASSLGGRNYEQYF
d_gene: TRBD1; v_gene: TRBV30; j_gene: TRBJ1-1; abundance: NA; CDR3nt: TGTGCCTGGACGGGACAGGCGAACACTGAAGCTTTCTTT; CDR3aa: CAWTGQANTEAFF
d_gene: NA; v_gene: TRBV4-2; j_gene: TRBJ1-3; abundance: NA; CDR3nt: TGTGCCAGCAGACGCGGGTCGGTCTCTGGAAACACCATATATTTT; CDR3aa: CASRRGSVSGNTIYF
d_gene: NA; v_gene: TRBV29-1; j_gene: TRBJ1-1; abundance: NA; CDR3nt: TGCAGCGTTGAAGAGGGAGGGTACGAAGCTTTCTTT; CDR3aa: CSVEEGGYEAFF
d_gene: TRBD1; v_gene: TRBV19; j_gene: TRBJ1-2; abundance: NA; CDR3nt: TGTGCCAGTAGCGAACCCGGGACAGGGGACTATGGCTACACCTTC; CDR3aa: CASSEPGTGDYGYTF
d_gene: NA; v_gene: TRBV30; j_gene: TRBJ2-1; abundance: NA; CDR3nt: TGTGCCTGGAGTCGGAGCGCCAATGAGCAGTTCTTC; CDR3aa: CAWSRSANEQFF
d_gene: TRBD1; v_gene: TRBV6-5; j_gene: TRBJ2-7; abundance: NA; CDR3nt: TGTGCCAGCAGCCCTGGACAGGGGGTCTACGAGCAGTACTTC; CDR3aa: CASSPGQGVYEQYF
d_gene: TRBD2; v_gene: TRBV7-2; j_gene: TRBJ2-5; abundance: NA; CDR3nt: TGTGCCAGCAGCCAGCTAGCGGGGGGCGCCGAAGAGACCCAGTACTTC; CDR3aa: CASSQLAGGAEETQYF
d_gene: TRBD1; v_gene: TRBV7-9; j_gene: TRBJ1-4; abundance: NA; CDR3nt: TGTGCCAGCAGCCCCGATGGGGCAGGGGGCAATGAAAAACTGTTTTTT; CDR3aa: CASSPDGAGGNEKLFF
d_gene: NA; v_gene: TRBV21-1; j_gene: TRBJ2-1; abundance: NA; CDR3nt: TGTGCCAGCATTGGGACCTTATTGGGACTAGCGGGGGGGGCGGCGCAGTTCTTC; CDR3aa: CASIGTLLGLAGGAAQFF
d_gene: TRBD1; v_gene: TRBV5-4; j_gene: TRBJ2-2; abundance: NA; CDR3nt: TGTGCCAGCAGCCCTAGCAGGGGGACCCACACCGGGGAGCTGTTTTTT; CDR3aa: CASSPSRGTHTGELFF
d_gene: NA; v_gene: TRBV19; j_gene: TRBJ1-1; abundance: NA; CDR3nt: TGTGCCAGTAGTTCTACAGGGTTCACTGAAGCTTTCTTT; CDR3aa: CASSSTGFTEAFF
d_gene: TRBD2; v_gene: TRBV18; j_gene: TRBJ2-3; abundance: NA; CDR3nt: TGTGCCAGCACGACTAGCGGGGGACCCACAGATACGCAGTATTTT; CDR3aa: CASTTSGGPTDTQYF
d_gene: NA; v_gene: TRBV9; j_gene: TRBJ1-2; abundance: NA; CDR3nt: TGTGCCAGCAGCCCCGACTTAACGCCAGGGGCACGTTATGGCTACACCTTC; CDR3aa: CASSPDLTPGARYGYTF
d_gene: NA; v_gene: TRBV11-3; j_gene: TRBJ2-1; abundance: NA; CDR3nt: TGTGCCAGCAGCTTGGAGGCGAACCCATACAATGAGCAGTTCTTC; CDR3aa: CASSLEANPYNEQFF
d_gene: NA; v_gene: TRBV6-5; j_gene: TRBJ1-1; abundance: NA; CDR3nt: TGTGCCAGTCGTGGGCAGGGGATGACTGAAGCTTTCTTT; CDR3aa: CASRGQGMTEAFF
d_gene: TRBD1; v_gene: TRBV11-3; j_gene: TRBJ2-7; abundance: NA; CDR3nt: TGTGCCAGCGGACCCCGGGACAGGGTTTACGAGCAGTACTTC; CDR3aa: CASGPRDRVYEQYF
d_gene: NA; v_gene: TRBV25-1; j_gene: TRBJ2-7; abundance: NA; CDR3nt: TGTGCCAGCAGTGAATATCGGAGCGGCTCCTACGAGCAGTACTTC; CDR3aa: CASSEYRSGSYEQYF
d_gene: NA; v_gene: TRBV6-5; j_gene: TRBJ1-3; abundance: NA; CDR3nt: TGTGCCAGCAGTGTTGGGATGGAGGTAAACACCATATATTTT; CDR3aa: CASSVGMEVNTIYF
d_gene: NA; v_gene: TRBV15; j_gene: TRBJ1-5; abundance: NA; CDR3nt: TGTGCCACCAGCAGAGATCTGGGGACTAATCAGCCCCAGCATTTT; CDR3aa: CATSRDLGTNQPQHF
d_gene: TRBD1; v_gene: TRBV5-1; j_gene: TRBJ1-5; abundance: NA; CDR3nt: TGCGCCAGCAGCTCCGGACAGGGACAGCCCCAGCATTTT; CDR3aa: CASSSGQGQPQHF
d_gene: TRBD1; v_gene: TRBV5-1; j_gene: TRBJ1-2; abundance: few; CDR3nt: TGCGCCAGCAGCTCCCGGACAGGGTTGCGCGGCTACACCTTC; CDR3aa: CASSSRTGLRGYTF
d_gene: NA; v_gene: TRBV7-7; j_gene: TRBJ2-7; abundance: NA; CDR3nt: TGTGCCAGCAGCTTGCGGAGGGGGGGAACCTACGAGCAGTACTTC; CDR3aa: CASSLRRGGTYEQYF
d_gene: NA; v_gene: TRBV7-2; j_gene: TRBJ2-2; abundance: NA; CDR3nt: TGTGCCAGCAGCTTATCCCCTAGTAGGTTTGTCGGGGAGCTGTTTTTT; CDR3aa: CASSLSPSRFVGELFF
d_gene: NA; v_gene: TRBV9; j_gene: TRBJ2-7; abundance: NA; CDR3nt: TGTGCCAGCAGCGTGGGGGACACTAGCTACGAGCAGTACTTC; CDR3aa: CASSVGDTSYEQYF
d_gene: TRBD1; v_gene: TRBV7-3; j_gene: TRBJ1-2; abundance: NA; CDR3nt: TGTGCCAGCAGCTTAACAGGGACAGGGGACTATGGCTACACCTTC; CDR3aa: CASSLTGTGDYGYTF
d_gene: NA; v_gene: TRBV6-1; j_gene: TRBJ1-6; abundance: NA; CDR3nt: TGTGCCAGCAGTGAAGCTTCCCGGGGGGATCCCCTCCACTTT; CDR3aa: CASSEASRGDPLHF
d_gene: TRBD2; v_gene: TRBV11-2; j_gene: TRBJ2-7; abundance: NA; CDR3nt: TGTGCCAGCAGCGGGGGGGTCCTAGCGGGAGTCCCCGAGCAGTACTTC; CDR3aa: CASSGGVLAGVPEQYF
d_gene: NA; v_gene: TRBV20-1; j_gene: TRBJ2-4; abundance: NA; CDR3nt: TGCAGTGCCTCTGACTCGGTAGCGCAGTACTTC; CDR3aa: CSASDSVAQYF
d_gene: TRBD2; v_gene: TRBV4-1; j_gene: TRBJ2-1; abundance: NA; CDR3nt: TGCGCCAGCAGACGGCTAGCGGGGAATGAGCAGTTCTTC; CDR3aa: CASRRLAGNEQFF
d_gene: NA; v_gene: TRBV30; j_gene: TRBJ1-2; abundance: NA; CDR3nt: TGTGCCTGGAGTGTCCCGTGGGGGGGGAAAAGCCATGGCTACACCTTC; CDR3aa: CAWSVPWGGKSHGYTF
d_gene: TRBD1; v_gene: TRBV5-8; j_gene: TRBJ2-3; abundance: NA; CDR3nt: TGTGCCAGCAGCTTACCCGGTGCGACAGGGGGTTTCACAGATACGCAGTATTTT; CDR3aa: CASSLPGATGGFTDTQYF
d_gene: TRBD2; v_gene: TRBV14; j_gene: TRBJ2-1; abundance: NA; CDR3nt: TGTGCCAGCAGCCCCGATAGCGGGAGATTGGCCTACAATGAGCAGTTCTTC; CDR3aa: CASSPDSGRLAYNEQFF
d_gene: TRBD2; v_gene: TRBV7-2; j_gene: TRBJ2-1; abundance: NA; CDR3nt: TGTGCCAGCAGCCCCGAAGGGGTGGCGGGGGGGTCGATTTACAATGAGCAGTTCTTC; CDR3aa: CASSPEGVAGGSIYNEQFF
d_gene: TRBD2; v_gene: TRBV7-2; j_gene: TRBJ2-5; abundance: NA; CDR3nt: TGTGCCAGCAGCTCACTAGCGGGGGGCTTTCAAGAGACCCAGTACTTC; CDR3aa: CASSSLAGGFQETQYF
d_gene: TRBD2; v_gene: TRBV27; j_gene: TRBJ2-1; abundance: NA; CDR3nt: TGTGCCAGCCGACGCGCGGCGGGGGGGCACTACAATGAGCAGTTCTTC; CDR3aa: CASRRAAGGHYNEQFF
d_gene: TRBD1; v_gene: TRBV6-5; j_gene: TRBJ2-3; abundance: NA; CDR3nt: TGTGCCAGCACCGTTCCGGGACAGGGCACAGATACGCAGTATTTT; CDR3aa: CASTVPGQGTDTQYF
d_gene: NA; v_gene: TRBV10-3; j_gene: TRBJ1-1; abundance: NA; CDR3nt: TGTGCCATCACCGGGGGGGGGTCTGAAGCTTTCTTT; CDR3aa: CAITGGGSEAFF
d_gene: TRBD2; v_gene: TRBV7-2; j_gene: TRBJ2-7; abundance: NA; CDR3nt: TGTGCCAGCAGCCCCCCTAGCGGCATTTCCTACGAGCAGTACTTC; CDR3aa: CASSPPSGISYEQYF
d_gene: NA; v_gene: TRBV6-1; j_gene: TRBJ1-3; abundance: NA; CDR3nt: TGTGCCAGCAGTGAAATGGTACAGAGCTCTGGAAACACCATATATTTT; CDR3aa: CASSEMVQSSGNTIYF
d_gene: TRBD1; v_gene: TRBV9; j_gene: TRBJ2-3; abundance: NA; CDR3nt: TGTGCCAGCAGCCGGGACAGGGGCACAGATACGCAGTATTTT; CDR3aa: CASSRDRGTDTQYF